The source of this T cell receptor (beta chain) is a study of blood T cell repertoires in COVID-19. Trimming took off 1 base at V and 2 bases at J, with 9 bases between the two ends. The CDR3 has 15 amino acids. The germline CDR1 and CDR2 sequences are LGHNA and YSLEER. Profiling relied on immunoSEQ multiplex PCR, and the TCRdb table lists in-frame clones only, not all of them. The repertoire consists of about 300,000 clones, with 89% occurring once and the leading ten covering 1.5% to 2%. This chain uses TRBV4-3 with TRBJ1-3; no firm D call. This sequence originates from a woman between 25 and 40 years old with COVID-19, enrolled during active disease. The specimen sequenced was peripheral blood. CDR3 DNA: TGCGCCAGCAGCCAAGTCACCGGGACTGGAAACACCATATATTTT. Its protein product is CASSQVTGTGNTIYF.